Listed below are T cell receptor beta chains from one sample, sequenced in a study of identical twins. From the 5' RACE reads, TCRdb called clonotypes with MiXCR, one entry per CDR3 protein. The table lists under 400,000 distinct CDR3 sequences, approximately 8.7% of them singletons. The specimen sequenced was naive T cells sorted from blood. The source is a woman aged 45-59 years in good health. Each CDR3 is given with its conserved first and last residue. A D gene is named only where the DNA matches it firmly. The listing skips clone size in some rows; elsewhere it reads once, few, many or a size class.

CDR3 DNA: TGTGCCAGCAGCCGCGGGGAGGGATACGAGCAGTACTTC
CDR3 protein: CASSRGEGYEQYF
clone size: .
J gene: TRBJ2-7
V gene: TRBV3-1
D gene: TRBD2

CDR3 DNA: TGCAGCGTTGAAAATAGGGCTGAGAACACCGGGGAGCTGTTTTTT
CDR3 protein: CSVENRAENTGELFF
clone size: .
J gene: TRBJ2-2
V gene: TRBV29-1
D gene: .

CDR3 DNA: TGTGCCAGCAGTTCCCCGAAAGGGTCTGAAGCTTTCTTT
CDR3 protein: CASSSPKGSEAFF
clone size: many
J gene: TRBJ1-1
V gene: TRBV6-5
D gene: .

CDR3 DNA: TGTGCCTGGAGTCCCGGGACTAGCCGGAATGAGCAGTTCTTC
CDR3 protein: CAWSPGTSRNEQFF
clone size: .
J gene: TRBJ2-1
V gene: TRBV30
D gene: TRBD2

CDR3 DNA: TGTGCCAGCAGCTCGGGGGTTGGTGAAAAACTGTTTTTT
CDR3 protein: CASSSGVGEKLFF
clone size: .
J gene: TRBJ1-4
V gene: TRBV9
D gene: .

CDR3 DNA: TGTGCCAGTAGTAATCCGGGCGGGAGGGGGACCGGGGAGCGGTTTTTT
CDR3 protein: CASSNPGGRGTGERFF
clone size: .
J gene: TRBJ2-2
V gene: TRBV19
D gene: TRBD2

CDR3 DNA: TGCGCCAGCAGCCTCCCCAAGACAGATACGCAGTATTTT
CDR3 protein: CASSLPKTDTQYF
clone size: .
J gene: TRBJ2-3
V gene: TRBV5-1
D gene: .

CDR3 DNA: TGCAGTGCTAGGATCAGCGGGATGATCACAGATACGCAGTATTTT
CDR3 protein: CSARISGMITDTQYF
clone size: .
J gene: TRBJ2-3
V gene: TRBV20-1
D gene: TRBD2

CDR3 DNA: TGTGCCAGCAGTAAACCCTGGGACGTCGCCGGGGAGCTGTTTTTT
CDR3 protein: CASSKPWDVAGELFF
clone size: many
J gene: TRBJ2-2
V gene: TRBV5-5
D gene: .

CDR3 DNA: TGCGCCAGCAGCCAAGTTGGCCAGGGGCTAGCGGGAGGTGAGACCCAGTACTTC
CDR3 protein: CASSQVGQGLAGGETQYF
clone size: many
J gene: TRBJ2-5
V gene: TRBV4-1
D gene: TRBD2

CDR3 DNA: TGCAGTGCACTGGGAGCATCGGCCCAGTACTTC
CDR3 protein: CSALGASAQYF
clone size: many
J gene: TRBJ2-5
V gene: TRBV20-1
D gene: .

CDR3 DNA: TGCGCCAGCAGCCCCACGGGCGGGAGTGCGTACGAGCAGTACTTC
CDR3 protein: CASSPTGGSAYEQYF
clone size: few
J gene: TRBJ2-7
V gene: TRBV5-1
D gene: TRBD2

CDR3 DNA: TGCAGCGTGGGACAGGCCACCTCCGGGAACACTGAAGCTTTCTTT
CDR3 protein: CSVGQATSGNTEAFF
clone size: many
J gene: TRBJ1-1
V gene: TRBV29-1
D gene: TRBD1

CDR3 DNA: TGTGCCAGCAGTTATCCGAGGGCGGGACAGGGGAATCAGCCCCAGCATTTT
CDR3 protein: CASSYPRAGQGNQPQHF
clone size: .
J gene: TRBJ1-5
V gene: TRBV6-6
D gene: TRBD1

CDR3 DNA: TGTGCCAGCAGTTCGACATCTAAGCGGGAGGGCCGTGAGTACTTC
CDR3 protein: CASSSTSKREGREYF
clone size: many
J gene: TRBJ2-7
V gene: TRBV12-3/TRBV12-4
D gene: TRBD2

CDR3 DNA: TGTGCCACCAGCAGAATGGATCAGCCCCAGCATTTT
CDR3 protein: CATSRMDQPQHF
clone size: .
J gene: TRBJ1-5
V gene: TRBV15
D gene: .

CDR3 DNA: TGTGCCAGCAGTTTCTCCCCCAGTAGCGGGGTTAGAGATACGCAGTATTTT
CDR3 protein: CASSFSPSSGVRDTQYF
clone size: many
J gene: TRBJ2-3
V gene: TRBV12-3/TRBV12-4
D gene: TRBD2

CDR3 DNA: TGCGCCAGCAGCTTGCTGGGAACAAAGACCCAGTACTTC
CDR3 protein: CASSLLGTKTQYF
clone size: .
J gene: TRBJ2-5
V gene: TRBV5-1
D gene: .

CDR3 DNA: TGCGCCAGCAGCTTGAAGACTAGCGGACTGCAAGAGACCCAGTACTTC
CDR3 protein: CASSLKTSGLQETQYF
clone size: .
J gene: TRBJ2-5
V gene: TRBV5-1
D gene: TRBD2

CDR3 DNA: TGTGCCAGCAGCCAGGGGGGGGGCGCAAACATTCAGTACTTC
CDR3 protein: CASSQGGGANIQYF
clone size: few
J gene: TRBJ2-4
V gene: TRBV28
D gene: .

CDR3 DNA: TGTGCCAGCAGTTACTCGACGGGGGATGCGTACGAGCAGTACTTC
CDR3 protein: CASSYSTGDAYEQYF
clone size: .
J gene: TRBJ2-7
V gene: TRBV6-5
D gene: .

CDR3 DNA: TGTGCCAGCAGCTCCTCCTCGGGAGGGACCGGGGAGCTGTTTTTT
CDR3 protein: CASSSSSGGTGELFF
clone size: many
J gene: TRBJ2-2
V gene: TRBV11-3
D gene: TRBD2

CDR3 DNA: TGTGCCACCAGTTTCGGGGGTGAGCAGTTCTTC
CDR3 protein: CATSFGGEQFF
clone size: many
J gene: TRBJ2-1
V gene: TRBV24-1
D gene: .

CDR3 DNA: TGTGCCAGCTCACTAGCCCGTGGGACAGGGTCATTGCACACTGAAGCTTTCTTT
CDR3 protein: CASSLARGTGSLHTEAFF
clone size: .
J gene: TRBJ1-1
V gene: TRBV18
D gene: TRBD1

CDR3 DNA: TGTGCTAGTGGTTCCCAGAGCCTAGGGGAGTTCTTC
CDR3 protein: CASGSQSLGEFF
clone size: few
J gene: TRBJ2-1
V gene: TRBV12-5
D gene: .

CDR3 DNA: TGTGCCAGCAGTTTAAAGACCCAAGAGACCCAGTACTTC
CDR3 protein: CASSLKTQETQYF
clone size: few
J gene: TRBJ2-5
V gene: TRBV12-3/TRBV12-4
D gene: .

CDR3 DNA: TGCAGTTACCACCGGGCTAGCGCCCCCAATGAGCAGTTCTTC
CDR3 protein: CSYHRASAPNEQFF
clone size: .
J gene: TRBJ2-1
V gene: TRBV20-1
D gene: .

CDR3 DNA: TGTGCCAGCAAAGGACGCTCCTACGAGCAGTACTTC
CDR3 protein: CASKGRSYEQYF
clone size: few
J gene: TRBJ2-7
V gene: TRBV12-3/TRBV12-4
D gene: .

CDR3 DNA: TGTGCCAGCAGTGACACAGGTTTCGGGGCCACTGAAGCTCTCTTT
CDR3 protein: CASSDTGFGATEALF
clone size: .
J gene: TRBJ1-1
V gene: TRBV28
D gene: .

CDR3 DNA: TGTGCCACCAGTGATGAGGGATATGGCTACACCTTC
CDR3 protein: CATSDEGYGYTF
clone size: many
J gene: TRBJ1-2
V gene: TRBV24-1
D gene: .

CDR3 DNA: TGTGCCAGCAGTGGTCGACAGGGACCCACAGATACGCAGTATTTT
CDR3 protein: CASSGRQGPTDTQYF
clone size: many
J gene: TRBJ2-3
V gene: TRBV6-1
D gene: TRBD1

CDR3 DNA: TGTGCCAGCTCACCGAGCAGGGGAGTTACGGAGACCCAGTACTTC
CDR3 protein: CASSPSRGVTETQYF
clone size: .
J gene: TRBJ2-5
V gene: TRBV18
D gene: .

CDR3 DNA: TGCGCCAGCAGCTTGGAGGACTCCTACACCGGGGAGCTGTTTTTT
CDR3 protein: CASSLEDSYTGELFF
clone size: many
J gene: TRBJ2-2
V gene: TRBV5-1
D gene: .

CDR3 DNA: TGTGCCACCAGCAGCGGACAGAGGAGCTCCTACGAGCAGTACTTC
CDR3 protein: CATSSGQRSSYEQYF
clone size: many
J gene: TRBJ2-7
V gene: TRBV15
D gene: .

CDR3 DNA: TGCGCCAGCAGCCAAGGGGATCAGCCCCAGCATTTT
CDR3 protein: CASSQGDQPQHF
clone size: few
J gene: TRBJ1-5
V gene: TRBV4-1
D gene: .

CDR3 DNA: TGCAGCGTTAGGGCGTTGGGCCAGCCGGGGAATGAGCAGTTCTTC
CDR3 protein: CSVRALGQPGNEQFF
clone size: few
J gene: TRBJ2-1
V gene: TRBV29-1
D gene: .

CDR3 DNA: TGTGCCAGCAGCCCGCGGATCAGGGCCTCGAGCTCCTACAATGAGCAGTTCTTC
CDR3 protein: CASSPRIRASSSYNEQFF
clone size: many
J gene: TRBJ2-1
V gene: TRBV11-2
D gene: .

CDR3 DNA: TGCAGTGCTAGAGTCAGGGGGAACGACTATGGCTACACCTTC
CDR3 protein: CSARVRGNDYGYTF
clone size: many
J gene: TRBJ1-2
V gene: TRBV20-1
D gene: TRBD1

CDR3 DNA: TGCAGTGCTTGGAGGGACACTGAAGCTTTCTTT
CDR3 protein: CSAWRDTEAFF
clone size: .
J gene: TRBJ1-1
V gene: TRBV20-1
D gene: .

CDR3 DNA: TGTGCCAGCAGTTTGGGGGGACAGGGGAACACCGGGGAGCTGTTTTTT
CDR3 protein: CASSLGGQGNTGELFF
clone size: many
J gene: TRBJ2-2
V gene: TRBV28
D gene: TRBD1

CDR3 DNA: TGCAGCGTTGAAGGGGGGGATGGCTACACCTTC
CDR3 protein: CSVEGGDGYTF
clone size: .
J gene: TRBJ1-2
V gene: TRBV29-1
D gene: .

CDR3 DNA: TGTGCCAGCAAGAAACTAGCGGTCCCCACAGATACGCAGTATTTT
CDR3 protein: CASKKLAVPTDTQYF
clone size: few
J gene: TRBJ2-3
V gene: TRBV12-3/TRBV12-4
D gene: TRBD2

CDR3 DNA: TGCGCCAGCAGCTTGGATCCGGGGAATGAGCAGTTCTTC
CDR3 protein: CASSLDPGNEQFF
clone size: few
J gene: TRBJ2-1
V gene: TRBV5-1
D gene: .

CDR3 DNA: TGTGCCAGCAGTTACGTCAGTTCAGGGGGCCTTCGAACTGAAGCTTTCTTT
CDR3 protein: CASSYVSSGGLRTEAFF
clone size: few
J gene: TRBJ1-1
V gene: TRBV6-5
D gene: TRBD1

CDR3 DNA: TGCAGTGCTCCTGGACTTACACGGGAGCAGTTCTTC
CDR3 protein: CSAPGLTREQFF
clone size: few
J gene: TRBJ2-1
V gene: TRBV20-1
D gene: .

CDR3 DNA: TGTGCCAGCAGCCAAGACAGGGGGACTAATGAAAAACTGTTTTTT
CDR3 protein: CASSQDRGTNEKLFF
clone size: .
J gene: TRBJ1-4
V gene: TRBV3-1
D gene: TRBD1

CDR3 DNA: TGTGCCAGCAGCCAGAGGCCGACTCGCTCTGGAAACACCATATATTTT
CDR3 protein: CASSQRPTRSGNTIYF
clone size: few
J gene: TRBJ1-3
V gene: TRBV3-1
D gene: .

CDR3 DNA: TGTGCCAGCAGCCCCGGTAGCGGGAGGGCCGTAACCTACAATGAGCAGTTCTTC
CDR3 protein: CASSPGSGRAVTYNEQFF
clone size: many
J gene: TRBJ2-1
V gene: TRBV3-1
D gene: TRBD2

CDR3 DNA: TGTGCCAGCAGCCCAACTATTACTCACCCCCCTTACGAGCAGTACTTC
CDR3 protein: CASSPTITHPPYEQYF
clone size: few
J gene: TRBJ2-7
V gene: TRBV7-3
D gene: .

CDR3 DNA: TGCGCCAGCAGTGAAGGGGGGGCGACTGGGGCCAACGTCCTGACTTTC
CDR3 protein: CASSEGGATGANVLTF
clone size: few
J gene: TRBJ2-6
V gene: TRBV10-2
D gene: .

CDR3 DNA: TGTGCCAGCAGCTTTCTAGCAAATAACTCCTACGAGCAGTACTTC
CDR3 protein: CASSFLANNSYEQYF
clone size: few
J gene: TRBJ2-7
V gene: TRBV13
D gene: .

CDR3 DNA: TGCAGCGTTGACGCAATAATGAACCCTGAAGCTTTCTTT
CDR3 protein: CSVDAIMNPEAFF
clone size: .
J gene: TRBJ1-1
V gene: TRBV29-1
D gene: .

CDR3 DNA: TGTGCCAGCAGCCACAGTCCCGGGACTAGGACGGTCAATGAGCAGTTCTTC
CDR3 protein: CASSHSPGTRTVNEQFF
clone size: .
J gene: TRBJ2-1
V gene: TRBV3-1
D gene: TRBD2

CDR3 DNA: TGTGCCAGCAGTTTAGTGGGAATCAATCAGCCCCAGCATTTT
CDR3 protein: CASSLVGINQPQHF
clone size: .
J gene: TRBJ1-5
V gene: TRBV27
D gene: .